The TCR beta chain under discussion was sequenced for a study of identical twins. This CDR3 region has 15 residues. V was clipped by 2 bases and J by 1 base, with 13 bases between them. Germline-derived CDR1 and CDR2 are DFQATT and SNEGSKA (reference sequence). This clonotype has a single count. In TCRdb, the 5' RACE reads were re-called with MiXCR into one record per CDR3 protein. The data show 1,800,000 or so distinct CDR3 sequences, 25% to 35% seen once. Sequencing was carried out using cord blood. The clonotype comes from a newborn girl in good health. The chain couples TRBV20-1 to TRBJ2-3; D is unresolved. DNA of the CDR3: TGCAGTGCTAGAAACCGGCAGCGTGGCACAGATACGCAGTATTTT. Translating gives CSARNRQRGTDTQYF.